This entry lists 20 T cell receptor beta chains sequenced from one sample in a study of CD4 T cells in lung cancer. From the same resection, lung tissue at least 3 cm from the malignant lesion was taken. Repertoires were generated with immunoSEQ multiplex PCR, while TCRdb's copy carries only in-frame clones and drops some. The sample yields about 10,000 clones, over 65% seen once. Specimen: normal lung tissue taken away from the tumor. The receptors come from a man between 60 and 75 years old with non-small cell lung cancer.

This clone was picked up many times. This chain joins TRBV19 and TRBJ1-5, with D unresolved. The CDR3 has 13 amino acids. Trimming cost V 5 bases and J 9 bases, with 14 bases left between them. Germline CDR1 reads LNHDA; CDR2 reads SQIVND (reference sequence). CDR3 coding DNA: TGTGCCAGTAGTTCAACTCCCCTGCGGCCCCAGCATTTT. It codes for CASSSTPLRPQHF.

The CDR3 loop reads CASSPLTSGRYNEQFF. CDR3 nucleotide sequence: TGTGCCAGCAGCCCCTTAACTAGCGGGAGATACAATGAGCAGTTCTTC. The V and J genes are TRBV7-8 and TRBJ2-1, with 11 bases matching TRBD2. V trimming: 5 bases; J trimming: 4 bases; junction bases outside the gene matches: 7. CDR3 length: 16 amino acids. Germline assignment: CDR1 SGHVS and CDR2 FQNEAQ.

This clone was observed a single time. The V and J genes are TRBV7-9 and TRBJ1-5, with no clear D. V was clipped by 4 bases and J by 2 bases, with 21 bases between them. Germline CDR1 and CDR2: SEHNR and FQNEAQ (reference sequence). The CDR3 totals 18 residues. This chain's CDR3 is CASSSPGGLLFCNQPQHF. CDR3 nucleotides: TGTGCCAGCAGCTCCCCCGGCGGATTACTATTCTGCAATCAGCCCCAGCATTTT.

The J gene is TRBJ1-1, the V gene TRBV19; unclear D gene. Between the trimmed V and J ends, which lost 0 bases and 0 bases, there was a span of 5 bases. Germline CDR1 and CDR2: LNHDA and SQIVND (reference sequence). This CDR3 is 14 amino acids long. The CDR3 loop reads CASSIDTLNTEAFF. The CDR3 DNA reads TGTGCCAGTAGTATAGATACTTTGAACACTGAAGCTTTCTTT.

J is TRBJ2-2 and V is TRBV7-8; 10 bases fit TRBD1. The V gene end was trimmed by 6 bases and the J gene end by 5 bases; junction bases not matched to a gene: 6. The germline V gene encodes CDR1 SGHVS and CDR2 FQNEAQ. This CDR3 has 15 amino acids. Here the CDR3 DNA reads TGTGCCAGCAGTTTACTGGGACAGGGGACCGGGGAGCTGTTTTTT. Its protein is CASSLLGQGTGELFF.

V usage is TRBV5-6 and J usage is TRBJ1-5; maybe TRBD1 (5 bases). The germline gives CDR1 SGHDT, CDR2 YYEEEE. The CDR3 runs to 13 residues. Trimming cost V 4 bases and J 5 bases, with 10 bases left between them. The CDR3 spells CASSLGGDQPQHF. The DNA for the CDR3 is TGTGCCAGCAGCCTGGGGGGGGATCAGCCCCAGCATTTT.

The CDR3 here is CASSSRLVAGVETQYF. The CDR3 nucleotides read TGTGCCAGCAGCTCACGCCTGGTAGCGGGAGTGGAGACCCAGTACTTC. J is TRBJ2-5 and V is TRBV7-9; 9 bases are a match to TRBD2. CDR3 length: 16 residues. With 4 bases clipped from V and 5 bases from J, the junction kept 11 bases outside the gene matches. Germline assignment: CDR1 SEHNR and CDR2 FQNEAQ (reference sequence).

The chain links TRBV7-9 to TRBJ2-3; weak D call: TRBD2 (5 bases). The germline gives CDR1 SEHNR, CDR2 FQNEAQ (reference sequence). The CDR3 loop spans 14 amino acids. V shed 9 bases and J shed 2 bases, with 15 bases lying between them. The chain's CDR3 is CASHKDGNTDTQYF. CDR3 in DNA: TGTGCCAGTCATAAGGACGGGAACACAGATACGCAGTATTTT. Full variable domain (rest looked up from reference TRBV7-9 and TRBJ2-3): DTGVSQNPRHKITKRGQNVTFRCDPISEHNRLYWYRQTLGQGPEFLTYFQNEAQLEKSRLLSDRFSAERPKGSFSTLEIQRTEQGDSAMYLCASHKDGNTDTQYFGPGTRLTVL.

The chain employs TRBV30 and TRBJ1-1, with D possibly being TRBD1 (6 bases). The CDR3 covers 14 residues. V lost 0 bases, J lost 5 bases, and 13 bases lay in between. The germline CDR1 and CDR2 sequences are GTSNPN and SVGIG (reference sequence). CDR3 DNA sequence: TGTGCCTGGAGTGTACGGGGGGCTGGAACTGAAGCTTTCTTT. Protein product: CAWSVRGAGTEAFF.

The gene calls are TRBV29-1 and TRBJ2-1; TRBD1 is a possible D gene (5 bases). The CDR3 extends over 13 amino acids. Germline V gene lookup returns CDR1 SQVTM and CDR2 ANQGSEA. V shed 7 bases and J shed 4 bases, with 14 bases lying between them. The CDR3 DNA sequence: TGCAGCGGGGGCCCAGGGAAATACAATGAGCAGTTCTTC. Amino acid sequence: CSGGPGKYNEQFF.

This clone was observed a handful of times. The J gene is TRBJ1-1, the V gene TRBV10-3, with TRBD1 identical over 8 bases. CDR1 and CDR2 from the germline V gene are ENHRY and SYGVKD. The CDR3 has 14 amino acids. Trimming at V came to 6 bases and at J to 1 base, leaving 4 bases not matched to a gene. The CDR3 sequence is CAIRGGQENTEAFF. In DNA, the CDR3 is TGTGCCATCAGGGGGGGACAGGAGAACACTGAAGCTTTCTTT.

The chain joins TRBV16 to TRBJ1-1, with D tentatively TRBD1 (5 bases). The CDR3 is 13 residues long. V dropped 3 bases and J dropped 1 base, with 6 bases sitting between them. Germline values: CDR1 KGHSY, CDR2 FQNENV. The CDR3 protein is CASSHQGNTEAFF. DNA of the CDR3: TGTGCCAGCAGCCACCAGGGGAACACTGAAGCTTTCTTT.

In this sample, this clone turned up once. The chain couples TRBV7-3 to TRBJ2-1; D gene unclear. CDR3 length equals 13 residues. With 0 bases removed from V and 3 bases from J, the gap between germline ends came to 3 bases. CDR1 is SGHTA and CDR2 is FQGTGA in the germline V gene. The CDR3 DNA reads as TGTGCCAGCAGCTTAACCGGCTACAATGAGCAGTTCTTC. Residues: CASSLTGYNEQFF.

The V call is TRBV7-2, the J call TRBJ2-1, with TRBD2 matching over 10 bases. Germline lookup yields CDR1 SGHTA and CDR2 FQGNSA. V gave up 2 bases and J gave up 6 bases; unmatched junction bases: 10. This CDR3 comprises 17 residues. Written as DNA, the CDR3 is TGTGCCAGCAGCTTACACCTCGGAGCGGGAGGGGCCAATGAGCAGTTCTTC. The encoded protein is CASSLHLGAGGANEQFF.

The chain recombines TRBV6-1 with TRBJ1-2, with D possibly being TRBD1 (5 bases). Germline assignment: CDR1 MNHNS and CDR2 SASEGT. The V end lost 3 bases, the J end lost 7 bases, and 12 bases lay between the germline ends. This CDR3 contains 13 residues. In DNA form, the CDR3 reads TGTGCCAGCAGTGATGAAAGGGGTCGTGGCTACACCTTC. Its translation is CASSDERGRGYTF.

This clone is labeled medium-sized. The V and J genes are TRBV2 and TRBJ1-2, with D perhaps matching TRBD1 (6 bases). Looked up from germline, CDR1 is SNHLY and CDR2 is FYNNEI. The V end was cut by 7 bases, the J end by 4 bases, with 13 bases between. This CDR3 region has 13 residues. The CDR3 DNA sequence: TGTGCCAGCAAAGGGGGAGACCTCTATGGCTACACCTTC. Its protein is CASKGGDLYGYTF.

Within the sample, this clone is medium-sized. V usage is TRBV30 and J usage is TRBJ1-3; 7 positions agree with TRBD1. CDR1 and CDR2 (germline): GTSNPN, SVGIG (reference sequence). Trimming cost V 3 bases and J 1 base; bases outside gene matches: 9. CDR3 length: 16 residues. The CDR3 sequence: CAWRKTGSNSGNTIYF. In DNA form, the CDR3 reads TGTGCCTGGAGGAAGACAGGGAGTAATTCTGGAAACACCATATATTTT.

The rearrangement links TRBV6-1 to TRBJ1-4, with 9 bases identical to TRBD1. CDR1 and CDR2 (germline): MNHNS, SASEGT. Trimming took 1 base from V and 4 from J; bases not matched to a gene: 4. The CDR3 has 16 residues. CDR3 bases: TGTGCCAGCAGTGAAGAGGGGGGACAGGGTAATGAAAAACTGTTTTTT. This codes for CASSEEGGQGNEKLFF.

This clone was seen a few times. The chain joins TRBV6-4 to TRBJ2-2; D unresolved. Between the trimmed V and J ends, which lost 2 bases and 4 bases, there was a span of 8 bases. Germline CDR1 and CDR2: MRHNA and SNTAGT. This CDR3 is built from 14 residues. CDR3 in DNA: TGTGCCAGCAGTGACAAAGCTTCCACCGGGGAGCTGTTTTTT. It yields the protein CASSDKASTGELFF.

The CDR3 is CAISDRNSYEQYF. CDR3 in DNA: TGTGCCATCAGTGATAGAAACTCCTACGAGCAGTACTTC. The chain recombines TRBV10-3 with TRBJ2-7; no reliable D call. This CDR3 is built from 13 residues. Germline CDR1 and CDR2: ENHRY and SYGVKD. With 3 bases removed from V and 0 bases from J, the gap between germline ends came to 6 bases.